This entry concerns a single T cell receptor beta chain. Its antigen has not been determined. No much larger clonotype is one base removed from it; base qualities were not supplied. DNA was extracted from blood mononuclear cells, and the same DNA was used for both TCR and STAT3 sequencing. The data originate from a study of STAT3 mutations in large granular lymphocyte leukemia (dated by TCRdb to about 2019). At the level of the whole study: Canonical activating STAT3 mutations were detected in roughly half of the longitudinally sequenced T-LGLL patients. Over half of the T-LGLL patients were given one or more immunosuppressive therapy regimens, and around 40% of those treated had a hematologic response. Patients with T-cell large granular lymphocyte leukemia underwent serial deep sequencing of TCRbeta CDR3 and STAT3 to reconstruct clonal hierarchy and dynamics. From an initial cohort of 207 LGL patients, 15 to 20 representative T-LGLL cases were selected for longitudinal TCRbeta and STAT3 sequencing. A couple of patients with natural killer LGL leukemia were also sequenced longitudinally as controls within the study. For each patient, sequencing was performed at an average of roughly 4 time points, with a range of 2 to 8 samplings. What the study reported, not specific to this receptor: At least one immunodominant TCRbeta clonotype was identified in every T-LGLL patient, and multiple immunodominant subclonotypes were identified in about half of the T-LGLL patients. Because no samples were available when a clone first appeared, clonal expansion was inferred from samplings taken at other points. TCR clonotype switching after therapy was seen in about 30% of the 18 patients, with all newly emerging clones being STAT3 wild type. Because codominant clonotypes persisted in some patients, a small but highly pathogenic clone may have been missed. Linking therapy response to changes in TCR clonal burden was complicated by variable intervals between samplings and by differing treatment regimens. In several patients, dominant TCR clone burden exceeded STAT3 mutant burden, suggesting STAT3 mutation arose secondarily within a pre-expanded clone.

An Illumina MiSeq was used to sequence the TCRbeta libraries, yielding an average of approximately 40,000 productive templates per sample. The immunoSEQ assay, which uses multiplex PCR amplification, was used to generate TCRbeta CDR3 libraries. In the source study's methods: Repertoire diversity was calculated as previously defined, with values near 0 taken to indicate extremely monoclonal samples. TCRdb holds this immuneACCESS table with in-frame rearrangements only. Some clones are missing; in checked studies, unresolved V genes explain under half, and the rest has no known cause. The DNA gave D and trimming, while V, J and clone size come from that table. In this sample the table shows roughly 40,000 clones, roughly 88% of which occur a single time. 0.43% of the sample lies in the top ten. The CDR3 measures 14 amino acids from cysteine to phenylalanine. The entry retains the CDR3 DNA only, 42 bases that are in frame from base 1. CDR1 and CDR2, looked up from the germline V gene, are MDHEN and SYDVKM. Relative to germline, V is missing 6 bases and J is missing 2 bases, with 2 bases of the junction outside any gene match.

The clonotype was recovered from a human donor with T large granular lymphocyte leukemia. Some clones in this sample may be carry-over from other donors' samples. The specimen was PBMCs. The chain is made from TRBV28 and TRBJ1-5; the central 9 bases match TRBD1. The CDR3 protein is CASRGQGGNQPQHF. The nucleotide sequence reads TGTGCCAGCAGGGGACAGGGCGGCAATCAGCCCCAGCATTTT.